This record looks at one T cell receptor beta chain sequence and its context. Its antigen remains undetermined. No much larger clonotype is one base removed from it; base qualities were not supplied. The library came from the immunoSEQ multiplex PCR assay. For the multiplex PCR, a mixture combining 60 forward primers for TCR Vbeta segments and 13 reverse primers for TCR Jbeta segments was used. A multiplex PCR assay on genomic DNA amplified the CDR3 region of rearranged TCR beta genes. The Illumina HiSeq System was used to sequence the amplified TCR beta libraries as 87-base-pair reads. The study's processing was this. Across the 640 or so repertoires, a later analysis counted tens of millions of unique TCR beta chains, roughly 11 million of which were shared by at least two donors. Raw reads were error-corrected and collapsed into unique sequences by a nearest-neighbor algorithm in which closely related sequences were merged to remove PCR and sequencing errors. To assign V, D and J gene segments, CDR3 sequences were aligned to IMGT reference sequences. For a sequence to be retained, a match of at least six nucleotides was required to both a V gene segment and a J gene segment. A rearrangement was called productive if the CDR3 had no stop codons and remained in frame with V and J, and every other rearrangement was called non-productive. CDR3 was defined by IMGT convention, running from the second conserved V-encoded cysteine to the conserved J-encoded phenylalanine. The earlier analysis of about 610 of the donors excluded sequences that lacked an unambiguous match to a single V gene segment. An earlier analysis of 500 to 700 of the donors classified V segments as functional when productive rearrangements were above 56.7% and as segregating when the standard deviation between donors was above 5%. A statistical classification framework was built for diagnosing cytomegalovirus status from the catalog of TCR beta chain sequences. A later analysis assigned V and J genes by comparing TCR nucleotide sequences with IMGT/GENE-DB human TR gene sequences. Using the TCRdist pipeline, a later analysis assigned CDR3 sequences along with most-parsimonious VDJ recombination scenarios. In a later analysis, every TCR beta chain was defined by the combination of its CDR3 amino acid sequence and its V-gene family, and reads without a unique V-gene family were dropped. To address suspected cross-contamination and a sequencing artifact, a later analysis removed approximately 600 highly shared, low-generation-probability nucleotide sequences. In a later analysis, a clonal expansion index for each public chain was calculated from normalized within-repertoire ranks of inferred template counts. In a later analysis, generation probabilities were computed using a VDJ recombination model fitted to out-of-frame rearrangements, and the results were checked against IGoR. A later analysis scored TCR-TCR, TCR-HLA and TCR-CMV co-occurrence with hypergeometric tests, applying a repertoire-size bias correction to TCR pairs. False discovery rates were estimated in a later analysis by permuting HLA or CMV assignments 20 times. In a later analysis, co-occurring TCRs were grouped using DBSCAN, and TCRdist sequence similarity was added for clustering within HLA-allele-positive subsets. Repertoires with fewer than 30,000 or more than 120,000 public chains were left out of co-occurrence clustering, as were about 5 repertoires with anomalous nucleotide sharing. Drawn from immuneACCESS, this table holds only the in-frame rearrangements with V and J called that TCRdb kept. Clones are partly lost; checked studies trace under half to an unresolved V gene and leave the rest unexplained. The V and J calls and clone size come from that table; D and trimming were worked out from the DNA. The sample table contains 150,000 to 180,000 clones; only one count was recorded for 70% to 90% of them. 5.6% of the sample is in the top ten clones.

Compared with germline, V lacks 0 bases and J lacks 3 bases; bases without a gene match: 5. The CDR3 numbers 15 residues from cysteine through phenylalanine. Just CDR3 DNA is preserved here, 45 bases in frame from base 1. The germline V gene (reference sequence) sets CDR1 to LNHDA and CDR2 to SQIVND. This record comes from a study of cytomegalovirus exposure and HLA in healthy donors (dated by TCRdb to the late 2010s). Regarding the research as a whole: According to an earlier analysis of several hundred of the donors, some 180 million T cells yielded 90 million to 140 million unique TCR beta sequences and less than 300 Gb of sequence data. Of the roughly 430 genotyped donors, about 80% fell in the genetic ancestry cluster associated with self-reported Caucasian donors. Using immunosequencing, the study profiled T cell repertoires from 640 or so subjects and related those repertoires to cytomegalovirus serostatus. Roughly five DR-DQ haplotypes were handled as single units for association and clustering because linkage in the cohort was strong. Among 300 to 500 genotyped donors of the cohort, an average of about 240,000 unique TCR beta nucleotide sequences was sequenced per donor, of which about 18% were non-productive. The later analysis used no new phenotypic data to find candidate immune exposures, relying instead on TCR beta sequences and their occurrence across donors. All discovery cohort repertoires had been generated using a single sequencing platform. The number of typed donors differed by locus: about 629-640 for A, B, C, DRB1 and DQB1; some 500 for DQA1; some 610 for DPA1; and about 450 for DPB1. Genome-wide SNP genotypes for about three fifths of the roughly 700 donors were used in a later genetic analysis, which treated that subset as a discovery cohort. Donor age, sex, ethnicity and CMV serostatus were compiled together with the repertoire data. An earlier analysis of approximately 580 of the donors used high-throughput TCR beta sequencing to judge whether each TCR beta V gene segment behaved as functional or pseudogenic. A separate validation cohort of roughly 110 different subjects was used in addition to the roughly 700-subject first cohort. The study aimed to test whether signatures of past pathogen exposure could be identified by cataloging public T cell receptors. An early release covering more than 500 HLA-typed donors comprised about 300 gigabases of sequencing data and around 80 million unique TCR sequences. HLA typing included class I and class II loci at four-digit resolution. High-throughput TCR immunosequencing, statistical association of individual TCRs with disease status, and machine learning were combined to predict cytomegalovirus infection status. A later analysis re-analyzed previously published TCR beta repertoires from 666 donors and added high-resolution HLA genotyping to study TCR occurrence patterns. What the study reported, not specific to this receptor: Broadly in line with IMGT annotations, most TCR beta V segments showed up in productive rearrangements about 87% or about 30% of the time in an earlier analysis of several hundred of the donors. A group of highly shared sequence variants was considered likely to be a technical artifact of the sequencing pipeline. A later genetic analysis reported fewer N-insertions in productive TCRs among donors in an Asian-associated ancestry cluster than the roughly 690-donor mean. Some 15 rarely observed V segments, including chromosome 9 orphons, were excluded from the earlier analysis of several hundred of the donors because counts were too low. V-gene and J-gene trimming of TCR beta chains was associated with a missense DCLRE1C variant in a later genetic analysis, and the association was replicated in an independent cohort. Strong co-occurrence of HLA alleles, especially DR and DQ, made assigning TCR associations to individual alleles difficult. Most CMV-associated TCR beta chains appeared to be HLA-restricted in a later analysis, and the HLA associations seemed to be driven largely by CMV exposure. A later analysis found that TCR association rates varied across HLA loci, with DRB1 alleles showing the most associated TCRs and HLA-C alleles the fewest. A total of fewer than 200 TCR beta chains were listed by the study as associated with cytomegalovirus. A later analysis associated 17,000 or so TCR beta sequences with specific HLA alleles at a false discovery rate of 0.05. In a later analysis, HLA-associated TCR beta chains were found to be more clonally expanded and to have lower generation probabilities than equally common non-associated chains. Because some donors lacked HLA typing at each locus, the association tests relied only on the typed subset. Immune exposure information for the cohort was limited to CMV serostatus. A further reported finding was that TCR beta sequences accurately predicted the HLA-A and HLA-B alleles for most subjects in the first cohort. In vitro tests confirmed that three of the cytomegalovirus-associated TCR beta chains recognize cytomegalovirus antigens. Correlated functional status among segregating V segments might reflect linkage disequilibrium, but an unknown experimental factor could not be ruled out. The classifier was reported to diagnose cytomegalovirus status with high specificity and sensitivity in both the original and validation cohorts. Most TCR sequences were observed very rarely across donors, whereas some public TCRs were present in many individuals. Because the 87-base-pair reads could not distinguish some IMGT-functional V segments, including TRBV6-2 and TRBV6-3, those segments were excluded. Roughly uniform sequencing depth across donors was assumed in presence/absence analyses, although this assumption may not hold. In this cohort, only TCR beta chains were sequenced, and detectable features were limited by the absence of alpha or paired-chain data. A later analysis reported that several top co-occurrence clusters appeared linked to parvovirus B19, influenza, CMV and Epstein-Barr virus. The authors suggested that the approach could potentially be extended to other disease states and immunological phenotypes.

The cohort was made up of 666 healthy bone marrow donors. At the time of sampling, every cohort member was nominally healthy, though immune exposures that went unrecorded were likely present. The donor tested CMV seropositive and was one of the 289 seropositive cohort members. A peripheral blood sample was collected from each donor, and TCR beta sequencing was performed on peripheral blood mononuclear cells. The Qiagen DNeasy Blood Extraction Kit was used to extract genomic DNA from the blood cell samples. The origin of this receptor is a woman in her thirties or forties in good health and CMV-seropositive. Specimen: PBMCs. Here the chain combines TRBV19 and TRBJ2-7, with 7 junctional bases fitting TRBD2. The CDR3: CASSIDLAVGYEQYF. The nucleotides are TGTGCCAGTAGTATAGATCTAGCGGTGGGCTACGAGCAGTACTTC.